A selection of T cell receptor beta chains follows, all from one sample in a study of response to subunit inactivated influenza vaccine. TCRdb independently ran MiXCR on the RT-PCR reads; one entry per CDR3 protein. The repertoire has 630,000 or so distinct CDR3 sequences, 15% to 18% of them found once; the top ten carry more than 9%. This material consisted of PBMCs from blood, taken 11 to 12 days after vaccination. These receptors originate from a man aged 45-60 years who received an inactivated influenza vaccine. Both conserved end residues are trimmed from each CDR3.

v_gene	j_gene	CDR3aa
TRBV5-1	TRBJ1-1	ASSLEPSNTEAF
TRBV10-3	TRBJ1-1	AISDLGQMYTEAF
TRBV5-1	TRBJ2-5	ASSSGASGTKETQY
TRBV30	TRBJ1-3	AWSKTLGNTIY
TRBV7-2	TRBJ2-7	ASSLVGQWEYEQY
TRBV7-9	TRBJ1-1	ASSLGGARTEAF
TRBV7-3	TRBJ1-1	ASSSDRGDTEAF
TRBV9	TRBJ2-5	ASSVGGESQETQY
TRBV7-2	TRBJ2-7	ASSLATAPAMNYEQY
TRBV20-1	TRBJ2-3	SASIAVQQY
TRBV5-1	TRBJ2-1	ASSLVYVAGTGSHEQF
TRBV2	TRBJ1-1	ASSEEIPRTGK
TRBV6-2/TRBV6-3	TRBJ2-7	SSKTPSGGSVYEQY
TRBV7-2	TRBJ1-4	ASSPGPRDGEKLF
TRBV7-8	TRBJ2-7	ASSKDLYEQY
TRBV28	TRBJ2-3	ASSLSFGIQGTDTQY
TRBV30	TRBJ1-5	AWSAGQGNQPQH
TRBV7-2	TRBJ2-1	ASSRDRAVLGNEQF
TRBV5-1	TRBJ2-7	ASTPGGGEQY
TRBV7-2	TRBJ1-1	ASSSLRGGGTEAF
TRBV7-2	TRBJ2-5	ASSLRQEGTQY
TRBV5-1	TRBJ2-7	ASSGGTDYEQY
TRBV28	TRBJ2-5	ASSEGLASRETQY
TRBV29-1	TRBJ2-7	SVESSQDYEQY
TRBV4-3	TRBJ1-3	ASSQDPDRAGGNTIY
TRBV29-1	TRBJ2-4	SVAATGDIQY
TRBV20-1	TRBJ2-7	SAIGLSGVNEQY
TRBV20-1	TRBJ2-3	SARDDEGGTDTQY
TRBV27	TRBJ2-7	ASSFAGVGEQY
TRBV6-1	TRBJ2-2	ASMMVIGSGAGELF
TRBV11-2	TRBJ1-6	ASSENSPLH
TRBV6-5	TRBJ1-2	ASSYTGPGYGYT
TRBV7-6	TRBJ2-2	ASSTAVNTGELF
TRBV24-1	TRBJ2-5	ATSDSPPGGETQY
TRBV5-1	TRBJ1-2	ASSLQVGGRGSGYT
TRBV12-3/TRBV12-4	TRBJ2-3	ASSLARQISTDTQY
TRBV7-2	TRBJ2-3	ASSLGRGGDLDTQY
TRBV14	TRBJ2-1	ASSQPPPLGNEQF
TRBV12-3/TRBV12-4	TRBJ1-1	ASRAGSTEAF
TRBV20-1	TRBJ2-7	SATGLAGLREQY
TRBV29-1	TRBJ2-3	SVDQWGDTQY
TRBV7-3	TRBJ2-1	ASSHGRAPYNEQF
TRBV20-1	TRBJ2-2	SAISRRTSAKTGELF
TRBV20-1	TRBJ2-3	SASRTGSTDTQY
TRBV6-1	TRBJ2-7	ASSTGTSGRVRAEQY
TRBV10-3	TRBJ2-3	AISESPEDTDTQY
TRBV6-5	TRBJ2-7	ASSYSRGTYEQY
TRBV20-1	TRBJ2-2	SARAGLDTGELF
TRBV30	TRBJ2-6	AWDTGTGGANVLT
TRBV10-3	TRBJ2-6	AISPFIRGRPSGANVLT
TRBV11-1	TRBJ2-7	ASTEYPNPGRLIYEQY
TRBV5-1	TRBJ2-1	ASSLAGGLTSYNEQF
TRBV28	TRBJ1-4	ASSTQPPGREKLF
TRBV5-1	TRBJ2-7	ASSKTLREQY
TRBV12-3/TRBV12-4	TRBJ2-7	ASSHRDRKRRGY
TRBV30	TRBJ2-4	AWSSGGEEN